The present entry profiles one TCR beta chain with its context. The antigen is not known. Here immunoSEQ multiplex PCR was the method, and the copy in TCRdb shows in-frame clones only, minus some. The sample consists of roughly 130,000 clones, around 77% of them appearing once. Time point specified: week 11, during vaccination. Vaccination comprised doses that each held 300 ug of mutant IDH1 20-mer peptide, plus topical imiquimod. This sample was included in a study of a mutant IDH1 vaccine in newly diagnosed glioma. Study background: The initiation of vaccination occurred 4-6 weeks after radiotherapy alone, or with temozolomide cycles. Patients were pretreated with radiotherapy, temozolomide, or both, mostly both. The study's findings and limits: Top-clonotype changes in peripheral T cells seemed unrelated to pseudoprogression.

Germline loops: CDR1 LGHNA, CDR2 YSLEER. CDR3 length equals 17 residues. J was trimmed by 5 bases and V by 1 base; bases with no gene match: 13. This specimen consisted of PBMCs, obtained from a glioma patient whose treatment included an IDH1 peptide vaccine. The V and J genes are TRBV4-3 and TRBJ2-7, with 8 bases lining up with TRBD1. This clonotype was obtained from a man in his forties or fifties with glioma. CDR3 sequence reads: CASSQGGAGGGFDEQYF. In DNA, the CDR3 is TGCGCCAGCAGCCAAGGGGGGGCAGGGGGCGGATTCGACGAGCAGTACTTC.